This T cell receptor (beta chain) is drawn from a study of T cells after posttransplantation cyclophosphamide. Overall study results and limits: Recipient CMV seropositivity and CMV reactivation strongly tracked TRB clonality.

Sequencing was performed with immunoSEQ multiplex PCR; in TCRdb, only in-frame clones are kept and a portion is missing. The repertoire has over 1,500 clones, 80% to 90% of them found once; the top ten carry about 10%. Losses at the gene ends were 2 bases for V and 7 bases for J; bases not matched to a gene: 9. The length of the CDR3 is 16 residues. Germline-derived CDR1 and CDR2 are SGHDT and YYEEEE. A remark on this clone: Its antigen is as yet unknown.

This TCR derives from a woman aged 50 to 65 in good health and a related stem cell transplant donor. Sequencing used CD8+ T cells sorted from bone marrow. The rearrangement joins TRBV5-6 to TRBJ2-1; 10 bases are a match to TRBD1. Here the CDR3 reads CASSFPQTGGKNEQFF. The DNA of the CDR3 is TGTGCCAGCAGCTTCCCGCAGACAGGGGGCAAAAATGAGCAGTTCTTC. The full variable domain, with the rest looked up from reference TRBV5-6 and TRBJ2-1, is DAGVTQSPTHLIKTRGQQVTLRCSPKSGHDTVSWYQQALGQGPQFIFQYYEEEERQRGNFPDRFSGHQFPNYSSELNVNALLLGDSALYLCASSFPQTGGKNEQFFGPGTRLTVL.